The 30 T cell receptor beta chains presented below share a single source sample, sequenced in a study of blood T cell repertoires in COVID-19. Sequencing used immunoSEQ multiplex PCR; TCRdb keeps in-frame clones, though not all of them. The sample records approximately 380,000 clones, roughly 85% being singletons. Input material: peripheral blood. All receptors derive from a woman under 30 with acute or convalescent COVID-19.

The chain carries TRBV27 and TRBJ1-5, with a weak D call TRBD1 (5 bases). The ends were cut back, 8 bases at V and 5 bases at J, with 16 bases in the middle. Germline V gives CDR1 MNHEY, CDR2 SMNVEV (reference sequence). CDR3 length: 14 amino acids. CDR3 amino acids: CASSPGLTYQPQHF. The CDR3 nucleotides are TGTGCCAGCTCGCCGGGACTGACTTATCAGCCCCAGCATTTT.

The chain is built from TRBV2 and TRBJ1-6; D perhaps matches TRBD1 (5 bases). The CDR3 totals 13 residues. In germline, CDR1 is SNHLY, CDR2 FYNNEI. The germline V and J ends were trimmed by 9 bases and 5 bases, with 11 bases remaining between them. The DNA of the CDR3 is TGTGCCAGTGGGGGGGGAAATAATTCACCCCTCCACTTT. Its translation is CASGGGNNSPLHF.

This clone occurred a few times. V gene TRBV27 combines with J gene TRBJ1-1; 7 bases agree with TRBD1. The trim removed 5 bases at V and 0 bases at J, leaving 9 bases unmatched. Per germline, CDR1 MNHEY and CDR2 SMNVEV (reference sequence). CDR3 length: 16 residues. CDR3 region: CASSPVPGQMNTEAFF. The CDR3 region has the DNA TGTGCCAGCAGTCCCGTCCCGGGACAGATGAACACTGAAGCTTTCTTT.

The chain employs TRBV28 and TRBJ1-3; 8 bases are a match to TRBD1. This CDR3 comprises 19 residues. J was trimmed by 4 bases and V by 6 bases; bases with no gene match: 20. From germline, CDR1 is MDHEN and CDR2 SYDVKM. The CDR3 protein is CASRSTKPSGQAPGNTIYF. Here the CDR3 DNA reads TGTGCCAGCAGATCTACGAAACCTTCGGGACAGGCTCCCGGAAACACCATATATTTT.

The genes are TRBV2 and TRBJ2-2, with 8 bases that match TRBD1. Unmatched junction bases numbered 10, after V lost 6 bases and J lost 4 bases. Per the germline V gene, CDR1 is SNHLY and CDR2 is FYNNEI. The CDR3 totals 16 residues. In DNA, the CDR3 is TGTGCCAGCAGCCCCTTAGGACAGGGCTTCACCGGGGAGCTGTTTTTT. Translation gives CASSPLGQGFTGELFF.

This clone occurred once. CDR3 in amino acids: CASSLGQGDEQFF. The CDR3 DNA is TGCGCCAGCAGCTTGGGACAGGGCGATGAGCAGTTCTTC. This chain joins TRBV5-1 and TRBJ2-1; 7 nucleotides agree with TRBD1. Trimming at V came to 0 bases and at J to 8 bases, leaving 2 bases not matched to a gene. CDR1 and CDR2 (germline): SGHRS, YFSETQ. The CDR3 has 13 residues.

The chain is built from TRBV5-4 and TRBJ1-4; the D is unclear. This CDR3 has 13 amino acids. V lost 1 base, J lost 6 bases, and 7 bases lay in between. The V gene's germline CDR1 is SGHNT and CDR2 YYREEE (reference sequence). CDR3 sequence: CASSLREDEKLFF. In nucleotides, the CDR3 is TGTGCCAGCAGCTTGAGGGAGGATGAAAAACTGTTTTTT.

This sequence joins TRBV2 and TRBJ2-2; 10 bases are shared with TRBD2. V dropped 8 bases and J dropped 0; count of bases not matched to a gene: 3. Germline assignment: CDR1 SNHLY and CDR2 FYNNEI. The CDR3 totals 15 residues. The CDR3 coding sequence is TGTGCCAGCGAAGGACTAGCGGCGAACACCGGGGAGCTGTTTTTT. This sequence encodes CASEGLAANTGELFF.

This clone was seen a handful of times. CDR3 in amino acids: CATSTRDRGNSPLHF. DNA of the CDR3: TGTGCCACCTCAACCCGTGACAGGGGAAATTCACCCCTCCACTTT. The V gene is TRBV5-6, the J gene TRBJ1-6; 8 nucleotides match TRBD1. Germline-derived CDR1 and CDR2 are SGHDT and YYEEEE. Losses at the gene ends were 9 bases for V and 7 bases for J; bases not matched to a gene: 12. The CDR3 consists of 15 residues.

This rearrangement joins TRBV21-1 to TRBJ2-7; the table's D call TRBD2 went unverified against the DNA. TRBV21-1 is annotated as a pseudogene. The CDR3 covers 13 residues. The CDR3 nucleotides are TGTGCCAGCATGCGGGGCCGTTCCTACGAGCAGTACTTC. The encoded protein is CASMRGRSYEQYF.

As to this clone: This specimen includes other DNA sequences encoding the same CDR3. The genes are TRBV5-1 and TRBJ2-7, with D possibly TRBD1 on 5 matching bases. CDR3 size: 13 residues. The V end lost 2 bases, the J end lost 4 bases, and 10 bases lay between the germline ends. Per germline, CDR1 SGHRS and CDR2 YFSETQ. Here the CDR3 reads CASSLGRAYEQYF. In DNA, the CDR3 is TGCGCCAGCAGCTTAGGCAGGGCGTACGAGCAGTACTTC.

The J gene is TRBJ1-1, the V gene TRBV5-5, with 7 bases aligning to TRBD1. The CDR3 contains 14 residues. Per germline, CDR1 SGHKS and CDR2 YYEKEE (reference sequence). V lost 4 bases and J lost 6; bases outside the gene matches: 9. The CDR3 sequence: CASSPPRQGAEAFF. Written as DNA, the CDR3 is TGTGCCAGCAGCCCCCCCCGACAGGGAGCTGAAGCTTTCTTT.

Only one count was recorded for this clone. The chain is built from TRBV7-8 and TRBJ2-1; 10 nucleotides align to TRBD2. The CDR3 loop spans 18 amino acids. Germline assignment: CDR1 SGHVS and CDR2 FQNEAQ. Trimming cost V 4 bases and J 5 bases; bases outside gene matches: 14. The CDR3 reads CASSSSLTSGAVDNEQFF. CDR3 coding DNA: TGTGCCAGCAGCTCGTCACTCACTAGCGGGGCCGTTGACAATGAGCAGTTCTTC.

This chain uses TRBV18 with TRBJ1-1; TRBD1 is a possible D gene (5 bases). V was pared by 3 bases and J by 2 bases, with 10 bases between. This CDR3 has 14 residues. Germline values: CDR1 KGHSH, CDR2 LQKENI. CDR3 protein: CASSPDSRNTEAFF. The CDR3 DNA is TGTGCCAGCTCACCCGACAGCCGAAACACTGAAGCTTTCTTT. The variable domain in full, completed from reference TRBV18 and TRBJ1-1, reads NAGVMQNPRHLVRRRGQEARLRCSPMKGHSHVYWYRQLPEEGLKFMVYLQKENIIDESGMPKERFSAEFPKEGPSILRIQQVVRGDSAAYFCASSPDSRNTEAFFGQGTRLTVV.

The V gene is TRBV6-5, the J gene TRBJ2-7; 7 positions agree with TRBD1. CDR1 and CDR2 from the germline V gene are MNHEY and SVGAGI. The CDR3 sequence is 14 residues long. V shed 6 bases and J 3 bases; nucleotides not matched to a gene: 8. CDR3 sequence (DNA): TGTGCCAGCAGCGAGACAGGGATCCACTACGAGCAGTACTTC. This sequence encodes CASSETGIHYEQYF.

In nucleotides, the CDR3 is TGTGCCACCAGCCTCGGGCTAGCTACAGGGATCCGTGCAGCTTTCTTT. Translation gives CATSLGLATGIRAAFF. The chain uses TRBV15 and TRBJ1-1, with D perhaps TRBD1 (6 bases). Germline-derived CDR1 and CDR2 are LNHNV and YYDKDF (reference sequence). The CDR3 length is 16 residues. Trimming cost V 5 bases and J 10 bases, with 26 bases left between them.

The rearrangement links TRBV2 to TRBJ1-4; TRBD1 matches at 10 bases. Losses at the gene ends were 10 bases for V and 6 bases for J; bases not matched to a gene: 2. The CDR3 extends over 12 amino acids. The germline V gene has CDR1 SNHLY and CDR2 FYNNEI. CDR3 DNA sequence: TGTGCCATTGGACAGGGGGATGAAAAACTGTTTTTT. Encoded protein: CAIGQGDEKLFF. The whole variable domain, filled in from reference TRBV2 and TRBJ1-4, reads EPEVTQTPSHQVTQMGQEVILRCVPISNHLYFYWYRQILGQKVEFLVSFYNNEISEKSEIFDDQFSVERPDGSNFTLKIRSTKLEDSAMYFCAIGQGDEKLFFGSGTQLSVL.

The rearrangement joins TRBV4-1 to TRBJ2-1; the D is unclear. Between the trimmed V and J ends, which lost 0 bases and 3 bases, there was a span of 15 bases. The CDR3 totals 17 residues. Germline CDR1 reads MGHRA; CDR2 reads YSYEKL. The DNA of the CDR3 is TGCGCCAGCAGCCAAGAATCCATGGTCGGTTACTACAATGAGCAGTTCTTC. Protein: CASSQESMVGYYNEQFF.

The V call is TRBV27, the J call TRBJ1-6; no definite D call. The CDR3 is 14 residues long. V gave up 6 bases and J gave up 8 bases, with 14 bases separating them. Germline lookup yields CDR1 MNHEY and CDR2 SMNVEV (reference sequence). The CDR3 DNA is TGTGCCAGCAGGTCTTGGGAGGTCGATTCACCCCTCCACTTT. Translating gives CASRSWEVDSPLHF.

The genes are TRBV4-1 and TRBJ2-7, with unresolved D. The CDR3 spans 16 residues. Germline assignment: CDR1 MGHRA and CDR2 YSYEKL. V was clipped by 0 bases and J by 2 bases, with 14 bases between them. CDR3 protein: CASSQDQLYPAYEQYF. The CDR3 DNA follows: TGCGCCAGCAGCCAAGATCAATTATACCCGGCCTACGAGCAGTACTTC.

This chain uses TRBV5-1 with TRBJ1-5, with TRBD1 matching 7 bases. CDR3 length: 13 amino acids. Trimming took 2 bases from V and 7 from J; bases not matched to a gene: 3. In germline, CDR1 is SGHRS, CDR2 YFSETQ. CDR3 region: CASSLQGRQPQHF. In nucleotides, the CDR3 is TGCGCCAGCAGCTTACAGGGGCGGCAGCCCCAGCATTTT. Combining the CDR3 with reference TRBV5-1 and TRBJ1-5 gives the whole variable domain KAGVTQTPRYLIKTRGQQVTLSCSPISGHRSVSWYQQTPGQGLQFLFEYFSETQRNKGNFPGRFSGRQFSNSRSEMNVSTLELGDSALYLCASSLQGRQPQHFGDGTRLSIL.

The V call is TRBV5-1, the J call TRBJ2-2; TRBD2 might be the D (6 bases). The CDR3 consists of 15 residues. CDR1 and CDR2 from the germline V gene are SGHRS and YFSETQ. Trimming removed 7 bases at V and 7 bases at J, with 20 bases between. In nucleotides, the CDR3 is TGCGCCAGCGCGTCGTACCTCGGGAGTGGCGGGGAGCTGTTTTTT. Protein product: CASASYLGSGGELFF.

V gene TRBV27 combines with J gene TRBJ1-2; TRBD1 matches at 7 bases. Looked up from germline, CDR1 is MNHEY and CDR2 is SMNVEV (reference sequence). With V trimmed by 5 bases and J by 6 bases, 12 bases remained unmatched. This CDR3 has 15 residues. CDR3: CASSVQRQGRDGYTF. The CDR3 DNA is TGTGCCAGCAGTGTACAAAGACAGGGTAGGGATGGCTACACCTTC.

With regard to this clone: Other DNA sequences of this sample code for an identical CDR3. The chain recombines TRBV5-1 with TRBJ1-5; D possibly corresponds to TRBD1 (5 bases). Germline lookup yields CDR1 SGHRS and CDR2 YFSETQ. This CDR3 has 14 amino acids. V lost 4 bases to trimming and J lost 3 bases, with 11 bases between them. The chain's CDR3 is CASSPDSSNQPQHF. The CDR3 region has the DNA TGCGCCAGCAGCCCCGACAGTTCCAATCAGCCCCAGCATTTT.

The chain uses TRBV28 and TRBJ2-3; TRBD1 matches 8 bases. The CDR3 covers 16 residues. The V gene's germline CDR1 is MDHEN and CDR2 SYDVKM. With 2 bases clipped from V and 5 bases from J, the junction kept 9 bases outside the gene matches. The CDR3 DNA follows: TGTGCCAGCAGTTTACGAACCAGGGGGCGTAGAGATACGCAGTATTTT. Amino acids: CASSLRTRGRRDTQYF.

This chain connects TRBV6-5 to TRBJ2-3; tentative D call: TRBD1 (5 bases). V was trimmed by 6 bases and J by 6 bases, leaving 13 bases between them. The CDR3 is 13 residues long. Germline CDR1 and CDR2: MNHEY and SVGAGI. CDR3 sequence reads: CASRTQGLDTQYF. The CDR3 bases are TGTGCCAGCAGAACCCAGGGTTTGGATACGCAGTATTTT.

This chain links TRBV9 with TRBJ2-7; 7 nucleotides align to TRBD2. Germline CDR1 SGDLS, CDR2 YYNGEE. The CDR3 sequence is 15 residues long. The V segment lost 3 bases and the J segment 3 bases; nucleotides outside the gene matches: 9. The CDR3 sequence is CASSASSGIYYEQYF. The CDR3 DNA reads TGTGCCAGCAGCGCCTCTAGCGGTATCTACTACGAGCAGTACTTC.

The genes are TRBV7-2 and TRBJ1-5; possible D gene TRBD1, 6 bases. The CDR3 spans 13 residues. V lost 4 bases and J 7 bases, leaving 11 bases between the germline ends. Germline values: CDR1 SGHTA, CDR2 FQGNSA. CDR3 amino acids: CASSSRTDQPQHF. The DNA of the CDR3 is TGTGCCAGCAGCTCCCGGACAGACCAGCCCCAGCATTTT.

With respect to this clone: The junction differs from germline at one of its ends, possibly a read error. The same CDR3 arises from other DNA sequences in this sample as well. V usage is TRBV28 and J usage is TRBJ2-7, with 10 bases fitting TRBD2. CDR1 and CDR2 (germline): MDHEN, SYDVKM. The CDR3 runs to 15 residues. The CDR3 sequence is CASRSSGSGRYEQYF. As DNA, the CDR3 is TGTGCCAGCAGGTCTAGCGGGAGCGGTCGCTACGAACAGTACTTC.

The chain carries TRBV7-9 and TRBJ1-4, with TRBD1 identical over 8 bases. This CDR3 comprises 14 residues. Germline V gene data show CDR1 as SEHNR and CDR2 as FQNEAQ (reference sequence). V was clipped by 3 bases and J by 4 bases; unmatched bases: 1. In nucleotides, the CDR3 is TGTGCCAGCAGCTTGGGACAGGTTAATGAAAAACTGTTTTTT. Translated, it gives CASSLGQVNEKLFF.